This is a list of T cell receptor beta chains from one sample in a study of blood T cell repertoires in COVID-19. Profiled with immunoSEQ multiplex PCR; TCRdb holds only in-frame clones, not every one. This table has 450,000 or so clones, less than 95% appearing once. The sample was PBMCs or T cells enriched from blood (not recorded which). Every receptor here comes from a man between 18 and 29 years old who had recovered from COVID-19. Both conserved end residues are part of each CDR3. A D gene is named only where the DNA matches it firmly. For some rows the clone size is stated as once, few or many, or as a class when expanded; others skip it.

V: TRBV11-3
D: NA
size: NA
J: TRBJ1-1
DNA: TGTGCCAGCAGCTTCTCACATATGAACACTGAAGCTTTCTTT
CDR3: CASSFSHMNTEAFF

V: TRBV7-3
D: TRBD2
size: NA
J: TRBJ2-3
DNA: TGTGCCAGCAGTAGGTCCGGGAGGGGCACAGATACGCAGTATTTT
CDR3: CASSRSGRGTDTQYF

V: TRBV10-3
D: NA
size: NA
J: TRBJ1-1
DNA: TGTGCCATCAGCGACTCCCGAGGGTTGGGCACTGAAGCTTTCTTT
CDR3: CAISDSRGLGTEAFF

V: TRBV7-9
D: TRBD1
size: few
J: TRBJ1-1
DNA: TGTGCCAGCAGCTTAAACCGGGACAGGGAAGCTTTCTTT
CDR3: CASSLNRDREAFF

V: TRBV10-3
D: TRBD1
size: few
J: TRBJ1-2
DNA: TGTGCCATCAGTGATAAGGTCAGGGGGCGCGACTATGGCTACACCTTC
CDR3: CAISDKVRGRDYGYTF

V: TRBV12-3/TRBV12-4
D: NA
size: NA
J: TRBJ2-1
DNA: TGTGCCAGCAGTTTTTTAGTTGAGAATGAGCAGTTCTTC
CDR3: CASSFLVENEQFF

V: TRBV6-1
D: NA
size: NA
J: TRBJ1-2
DNA: TGTGCCAGCAGTGATGTCTACGGCTACACCTTC
CDR3: CASSDVYGYTF

V: TRBV11-2
D: TRBD1
size: NA
J: TRBJ1-4
DNA: TGTGCCAGCAGCCAGGGACAGGGGGTTGGAAAACTGTTTTTT
CDR3: CASSQGQGVGKLFF

V: TRBV29-1
D: NA
size: once
J: TRBJ1-1
DNA: TGCAGCGTTTGGCCCGGGACTGTGAACACTGAAGCTTTCTTT
CDR3: CSVWPGTVNTEAFF

V: TRBV6-1
D: NA
size: NA
J: TRBJ2-6
DNA: TGTGCCAGCAGTGATAGGGGCTCCGGGGCCAACGTCCTGACTTTC
CDR3: CASSDRGSGANVLTF

V: TRBV24-1
D: TRBD1
size: NA
J: TRBJ2-2
DNA: TGTGCCACCAGTGATGCCAAACAGGGGGTTGCCGGGGAGCTGTTTTTT
CDR3: CATSDAKQGVAGELFF

V: TRBV19
D: NA
size: NA
J: TRBJ1-2
DNA: TGTGCCAGTAGTGCTGGGGAGGCGTCAGGCTACACCTTC
CDR3: CASSAGEASGYTF

V: TRBV3-1/TRBV3-2
D: NA
size: NA
J: TRBJ1-4
DNA: TGTGCCAGCAGCGCCTGGCCTTCAACTAATGAAAAACTGTTTTTT
CDR3: CASSAWPSTNEKLFF

V: TRBV6-1
D: TRBD2
size: NA
J: TRBJ2-1
DNA: TGTGCCAGCAGTGAGGGACTAGGGAGAAATGAGCAGTTCTTC
CDR3: CASSEGLGRNEQFF

V: TRBV2
D: NA
size: NA
J: TRBJ1-5
DNA: TGTGCCAGCAGCCTTCAGACAGGACCCAATCAGCCCCAGCATTTT
CDR3: CASSLQTGPNQPQHF

V: TRBV5-6
D: NA
size: NA
J: TRBJ1-2
DNA: TGTGCCAGCAGCATTGGACTGATTGCTAACTATGGCTACACCTTC
CDR3: CASSIGLIANYGYTF

V: TRBV11-2
D: NA
size: NA
J: TRBJ2-1
DNA: TGTGCCAGCAGCTTAACGTCCGTGTTGTTCAGATACAATGAGCAGTTCTTC
CDR3: CASSLTSVLFRYNEQFF

V: TRBV9
D: TRBD1
size: NA
J: TRBJ2-2
DNA: TGTGCCAGCAGCATTTTGACAGGGGATCACGGCGGGGAGCTGTTTTTT
CDR3: CASSILTGDHGGELFF

V: TRBV29-1
D: NA
size: once
J: TRBJ1-4
DNA: TGCAGCGCCCGACAGCCCCATAATGAAAAACTGTTTTTT
CDR3: CSARQPHNEKLFF

V: TRBV5-1
D: NA
size: NA
J: TRBJ2-7
DNA: TGCGCCAGCAGCACAGGTACCGACCGATACGAGCAGTACTTC
CDR3: CASSTGTDRYEQYF

V: TRBV27
D: NA
size: NA
J: TRBJ2-3
DNA: TGTGCCAGCAGTCCCTGGGCCAGCACAGATACGCAGTATTTT
CDR3: CASSPWASTDTQYF

V: TRBV4-1
D: TRBD1
size: NA
J: TRBJ1-5
DNA: TGCGCCAGCAGCCAACAAATCACAGGGGGAAGTCAGCCCCAGCATTTT
CDR3: CASSQQITGGSQPQHF

V: TRBV29-1
D: NA
size: NA
J: TRBJ2-7
DNA: TGCAGCGTTGAGGCAGGCTCCTACGAGCAGTACTTC
CDR3: CSVEAGSYEQYF

V: TRBV9
D: NA
size: few
J: TRBJ1-5
DNA: TGTGCCAGCTGTACAGACAATCAGCCCCAGCATTTT
CDR3: CASCTDNQPQHF

V: TRBV6-6
D: NA
size: NA
J: TRBJ2-3
DNA: TGTGCCAGCAGCATGTGGGGGCGGGCAGATACGCAGTATTTT
CDR3: CASSMWGRADTQYF

V: TRBV2
D: TRBD1
size: NA
J: TRBJ2-5
DNA: TGTGCCAGCAGCCCGACAGGGACCTATCAAGAGACCCAGTACTTC
CDR3: CASSPTGTYQETQYF

V: TRBV4-1
D: TRBD2
size: NA
J: TRBJ2-1
DNA: TGCGCCAGCAGCCCATCATTCGGGACTACCTCCTACAATGAGCAGTTCTTC
CDR3: CASSPSFGTTSYNEQFF

V: TRBV11-2
D: TRBD2
size: once
J: TRBJ2-3
DNA: TGTGCCAGCAGCACCCGTCTAGCGGGGAGCACAGATACGCAGTATTTT
CDR3: CASSTRLAGSTDTQYF

V: TRBV27
D: NA
size: NA
J: TRBJ1-2
DNA: TGTGCCAGCAGTGAACGAGGTGGCACTTCCTATGGCTACACCTTC
CDR3: CASSERGGTSYGYTF

V: TRBV24-1
D: NA
size: NA
J: TRBJ2-1
DNA: TGTGCCACCAGTCGCGGCGTGATCAATGAGCAGTTCTTC
CDR3: CATSRGVINEQFF

V: TRBV27
D: NA
size: NA
J: TRBJ2-7
DNA: TGTGCCAGCGGCCTTAAGGGGGCCTACGAGCAGTACTTC
CDR3: CASGLKGAYEQYF

V: TRBV27
D: NA
size: NA
J: TRBJ1-4
DNA: TGTGCCAGCAGGTTTGGGGGCTCTGAAAAACTGTTTTTT
CDR3: CASRFGGSEKLFF

V: TRBV11-2
D: TRBD1
size: NA
J: TRBJ2-5
DNA: TGTGCCAGCAGCTTAGATTCGGGACAGGCACAAGAGACCCAGTACTTC
CDR3: CASSLDSGQAQETQYF

V: TRBV28
D: NA
size: NA
J: TRBJ2-2
DNA: TGTGCCAGCACCTCAATCGGGGGCGGGGAGCTGTTTTTT
CDR3: CASTSIGGGELFF

V: TRBV3-1/TRBV3-2
D: NA
size: NA
J: TRBJ1-1
DNA: TGTGCCAGCAGCGGAGCGGGGACTGAAGCTTTCTTT
CDR3: CASSGAGTEAFF

V: TRBV11-2
D: TRBD1
size: NA
J: TRBJ1-5
DNA: TGTGCCAGCAGCTTAGATGCTGGGACAGCTCAGCCCCAGCATTTT
CDR3: CASSLDAGTAQPQHF

V: TRBV19
D: TRBD1
size: NA
J: TRBJ1-5
DNA: TGTGCCAGTAGTCCGACAGGGGGCCATCAGCCCCAGCATTTT
CDR3: CASSPTGGHQPQHF

V: TRBV15
D: NA
size: NA
J: TRBJ2-1
DNA: TGTGCCACCAGCAGAGATCCTTGGACAGTTAACAATGAGCAGTTCTTC
CDR3: CATSRDPWTVNNEQFF

V: TRBV27
D: TRBD1
size: NA
J: TRBJ1-6
DNA: TGTGCCAGCAGTTTATGGGCAGGGGGAACCTATAATTCACCCCTCCACTTT
CDR3: CASSLWAGGTYNSPLHF

V: TRBV5-8
D: TRBD1
size: NA
J: TRBJ1-2
DNA: TGTGCCAGCAGCTTGGCCATGGGACAGGGATCTGGCTACACCTTC
CDR3: CASSLAMGQGSGYTF

V: TRBV6-6
D: NA
size: NA
J: TRBJ1-3
DNA: TGTGCCACTACGAGGACTCCTGGAAACACCATATATTTT
CDR3: CATTRTPGNTIYF

V: TRBV12-3/TRBV12-4
D: NA
size: NA
J: TRBJ1-2
DNA: TGTGCCAGCAGCTACCGGGGGGCCCATGGCTACACCTTC
CDR3: CASSYRGAHGYTF

V: TRBV10-3
D: TRBD1
size: NA
J: TRBJ1-1
DNA: TGTGCCACAATCGGGACAGTCAGGAACACTGAAGCTTTCTTT
CDR3: CATIGTVRNTEAFF

V: TRBV7-9
D: TRBD1
size: NA
J: TRBJ2-7
DNA: TGTGCCAGCAGCTTAAGGGACAGGGGTAGCGAGCAGTACTTC
CDR3: CASSLRDRGSEQYF

V: TRBV18
D: NA
size: NA
J: TRBJ1-2
DNA: TGTGCCAGCTCCTCGTCGGCGGTTGGCTACACCTTC
CDR3: CASSSSAVGYTF

V: TRBV2
D: TRBD1
size: NA
J: TRBJ1-5
DNA: TGTGCCAGCACAAAACAGGGGGGCAATCAGCCCCAGCATTTT
CDR3: CASTKQGGNQPQHF

V: TRBV28
D: NA
size: NA
J: TRBJ1-5
DNA: TGTGCCAGCCAACTTGAGCTTAATCAGCCCCAGCATTTT
CDR3: CASQLELNQPQHF

V: TRBV23-1
D: NA
size: few
J: TRBJ1-2
DNA: TGCGCCAGCATCCCAGGGTTTGCCCGGGACTATGGCTACACCTTC
CDR3: CASIPGFARDYGYTF

V: TRBV11-2
D: TRBD2
size: once
J: TRBJ2-3
DNA: TGTGCCAGCAGCTTAGGAGGACTAGCGGGAGGGCCGGGAGATACGCAGTATTTT
CDR3: CASSLGGLAGGPGDTQYF

V: TRBV2
D: TRBD1
size: NA
J: TRBJ1-5
DNA: TGTGCCAGCAGTGATCCCCGAACAGGGGATGAGGGCAATCAGCCCCAGCATTTT
CDR3: CASSDPRTGDEGNQPQHF